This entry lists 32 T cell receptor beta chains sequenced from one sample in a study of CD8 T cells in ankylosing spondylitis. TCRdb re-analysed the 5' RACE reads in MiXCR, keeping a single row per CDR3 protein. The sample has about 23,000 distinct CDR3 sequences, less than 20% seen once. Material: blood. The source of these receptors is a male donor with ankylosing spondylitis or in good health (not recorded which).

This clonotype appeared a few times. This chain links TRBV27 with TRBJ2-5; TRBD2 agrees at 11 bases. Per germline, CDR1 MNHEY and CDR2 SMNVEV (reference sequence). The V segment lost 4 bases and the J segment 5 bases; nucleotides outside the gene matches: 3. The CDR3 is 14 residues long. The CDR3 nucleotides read TGTGCCAGCAGTTCGGGACTAGCGGACGAGACCCAGTACTTC. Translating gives CASSSGLADETQYF.

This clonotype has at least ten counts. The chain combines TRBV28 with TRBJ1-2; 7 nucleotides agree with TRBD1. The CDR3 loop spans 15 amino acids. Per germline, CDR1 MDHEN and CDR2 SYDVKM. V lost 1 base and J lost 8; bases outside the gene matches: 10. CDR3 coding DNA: TGTGCCAGCAGTTTATCGCAGGGGGTAGGTCGAGGCTACACCTTC. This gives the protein CASSLSQGVGRGYTF.

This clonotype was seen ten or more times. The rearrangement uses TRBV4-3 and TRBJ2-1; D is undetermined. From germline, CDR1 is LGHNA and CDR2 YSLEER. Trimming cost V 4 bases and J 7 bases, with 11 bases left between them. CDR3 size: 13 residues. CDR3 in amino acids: CASSLDSLNEQFF. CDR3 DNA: TGCGCCAGCAGCCTGGATTCGTTGAATGAGCAGTTCTTC.

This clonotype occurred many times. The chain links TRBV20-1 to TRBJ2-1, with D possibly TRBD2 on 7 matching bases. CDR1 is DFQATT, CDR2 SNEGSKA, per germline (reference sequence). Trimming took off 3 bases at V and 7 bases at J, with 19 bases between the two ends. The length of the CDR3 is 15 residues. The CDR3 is CSARRGGASTNEQFF. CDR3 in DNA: TGCAGTGCTAGGAGAGGGGGGGCCTCCACAAATGAGCAGTTCTTC.

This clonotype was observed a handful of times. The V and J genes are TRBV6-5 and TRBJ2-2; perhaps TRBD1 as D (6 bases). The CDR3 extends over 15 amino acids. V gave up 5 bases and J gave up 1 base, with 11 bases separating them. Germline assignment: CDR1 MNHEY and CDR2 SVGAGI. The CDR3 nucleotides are TGTGCCAGCAGTCGACAGGACTTGAACACCGGGGAGCTGTTTTTT. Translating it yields CASSRQDLNTGELFF.

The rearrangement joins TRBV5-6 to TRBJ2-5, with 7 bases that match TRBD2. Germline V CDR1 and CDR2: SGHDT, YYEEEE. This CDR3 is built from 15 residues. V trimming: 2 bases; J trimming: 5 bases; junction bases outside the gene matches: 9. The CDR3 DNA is TGTGCCAGCAGCTTTCGCGGGAGAGGTGGGGAGACCCAGTACTTC. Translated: CASSFRGRGGETQYF. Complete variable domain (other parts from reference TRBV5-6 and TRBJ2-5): DAGVTQSPTHLIKTRGQQVTLRCSPKSGHDTVSWYQQALGQGPQFIFQYYEEEERQRGNFPDRFSGHQFPNYSSELNVNALLLGDSALYLCASSFRGRGGETQYFGPGTRLLVL.

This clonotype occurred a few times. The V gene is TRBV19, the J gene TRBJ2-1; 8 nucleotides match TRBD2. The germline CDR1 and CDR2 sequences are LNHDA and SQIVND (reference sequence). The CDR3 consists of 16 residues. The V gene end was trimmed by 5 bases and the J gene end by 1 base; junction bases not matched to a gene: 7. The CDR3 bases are TGTGCCAGTAGTCCCGGGAGGGCCGGGTCCTACAATGAGCAGTTCTTC. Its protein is CASSPGRAGSYNEQFF.

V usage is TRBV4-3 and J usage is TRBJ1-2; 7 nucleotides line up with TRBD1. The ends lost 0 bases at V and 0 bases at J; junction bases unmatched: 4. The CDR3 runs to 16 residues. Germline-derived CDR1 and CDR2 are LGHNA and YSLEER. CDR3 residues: CASSQDRTGANYGYTF. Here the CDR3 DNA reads TGCGCCAGCAGCCAAGACCGGACAGGAGCTAACTATGGCTACACCTTC.

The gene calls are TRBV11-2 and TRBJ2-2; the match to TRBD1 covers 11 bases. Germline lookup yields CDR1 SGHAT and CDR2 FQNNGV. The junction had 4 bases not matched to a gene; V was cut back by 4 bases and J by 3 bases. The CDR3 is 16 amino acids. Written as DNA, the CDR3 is TGTGCCAGCAGCTCGGGACAGGGGGGATACACCGGGGAGCTGTTTTTT. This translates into CASSSGQGGYTGELFF.

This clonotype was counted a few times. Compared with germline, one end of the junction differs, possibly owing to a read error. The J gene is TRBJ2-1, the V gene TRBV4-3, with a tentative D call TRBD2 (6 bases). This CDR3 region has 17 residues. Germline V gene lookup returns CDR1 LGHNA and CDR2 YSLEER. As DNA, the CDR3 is TGCGTCAGCAGCCAAGGTCCCCCTAGCGAGATTTACAATGAGCAGTTCTTC. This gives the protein CVSSQGPPSEIYNEQFF.

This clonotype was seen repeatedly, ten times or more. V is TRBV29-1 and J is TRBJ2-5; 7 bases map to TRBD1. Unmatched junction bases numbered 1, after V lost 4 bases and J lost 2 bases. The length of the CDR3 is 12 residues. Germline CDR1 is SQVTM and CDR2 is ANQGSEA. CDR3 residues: CSVGDRQETQYF. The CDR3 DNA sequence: TGCAGCGTTGGGGACAGACAAGAGACCCAGTACTTC.

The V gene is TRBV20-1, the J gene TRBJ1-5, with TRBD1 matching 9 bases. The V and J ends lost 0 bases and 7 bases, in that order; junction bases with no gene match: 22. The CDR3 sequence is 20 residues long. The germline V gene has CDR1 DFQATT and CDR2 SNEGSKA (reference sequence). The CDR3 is CSARDEFHTGTGRRGQPQHF. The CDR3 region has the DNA TGCAGTGCTAGAGATGAGTTCCACACCGGGACAGGGAGGAGAGGCCAGCCCCAGCATTTT.

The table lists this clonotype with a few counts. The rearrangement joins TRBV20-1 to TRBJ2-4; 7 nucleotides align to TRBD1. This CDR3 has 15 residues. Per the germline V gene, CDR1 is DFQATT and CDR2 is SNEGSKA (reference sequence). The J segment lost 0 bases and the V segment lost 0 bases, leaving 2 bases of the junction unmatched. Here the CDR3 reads CSARETGIAKNIQYF. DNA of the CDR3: TGCAGTGCTAGAGAGACAGGGATAGCCAAAAACATTCAGTACTTC.

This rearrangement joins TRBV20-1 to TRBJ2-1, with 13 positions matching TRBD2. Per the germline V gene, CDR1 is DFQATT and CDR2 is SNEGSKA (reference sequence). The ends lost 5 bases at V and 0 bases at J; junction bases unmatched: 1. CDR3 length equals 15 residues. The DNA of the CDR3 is TGCAGTGCTCGGACTAGCGGGAGCTCCTACAATGAGCAGTTCTTC. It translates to CSARTSGSSYNEQFF.

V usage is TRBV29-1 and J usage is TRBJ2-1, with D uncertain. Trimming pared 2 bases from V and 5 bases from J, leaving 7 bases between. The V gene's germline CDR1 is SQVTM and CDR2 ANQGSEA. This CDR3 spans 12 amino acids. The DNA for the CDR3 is TGCAGCGTTGAATTGAGGAACAATGAGCAGTTCTTC. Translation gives CSVELRNNEQFF.

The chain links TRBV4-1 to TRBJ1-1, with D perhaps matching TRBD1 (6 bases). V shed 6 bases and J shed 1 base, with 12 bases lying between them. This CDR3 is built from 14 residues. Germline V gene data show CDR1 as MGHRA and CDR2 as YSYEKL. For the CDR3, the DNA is TGCGCCAGCAGGGGGACACTAAGGAACACTGAAGCTTTCTTT. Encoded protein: CASRGTLRNTEAFF.

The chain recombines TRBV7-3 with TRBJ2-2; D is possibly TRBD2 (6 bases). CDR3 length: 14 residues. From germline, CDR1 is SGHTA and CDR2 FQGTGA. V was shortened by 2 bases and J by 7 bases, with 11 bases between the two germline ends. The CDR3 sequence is CASSLGLRIGELFF. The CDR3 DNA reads TGTGCCAGCAGCTTAGGACTAAGGATCGGGGAGCTGTTTTTT.

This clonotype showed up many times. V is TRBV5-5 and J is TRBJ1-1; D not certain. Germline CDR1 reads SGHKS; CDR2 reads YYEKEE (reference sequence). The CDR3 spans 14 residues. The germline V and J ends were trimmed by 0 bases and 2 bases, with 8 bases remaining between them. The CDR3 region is CASSLALANTEAFF. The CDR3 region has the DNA TGTGCCAGCAGCTTGGCTCTGGCCAACACTGAAGCTTTCTTT.

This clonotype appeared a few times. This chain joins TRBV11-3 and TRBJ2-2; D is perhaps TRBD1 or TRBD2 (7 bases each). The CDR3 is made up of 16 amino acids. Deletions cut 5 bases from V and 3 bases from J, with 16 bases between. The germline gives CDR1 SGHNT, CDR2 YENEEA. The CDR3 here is CASSLQGGPDTGELFF. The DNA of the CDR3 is TGTGCCAGCAGCCTCCAGGGGGGGCCGGACACCGGGGAGCTGTTTTTT.

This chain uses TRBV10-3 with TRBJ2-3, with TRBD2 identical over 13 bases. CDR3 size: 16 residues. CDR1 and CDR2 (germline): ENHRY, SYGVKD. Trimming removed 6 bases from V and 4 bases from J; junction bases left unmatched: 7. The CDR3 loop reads CAIRLTLAGGADTQYF. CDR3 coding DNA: TGTGCCATCAGACTTACACTAGCGGGAGGGGCAGATACGCAGTATTTT.

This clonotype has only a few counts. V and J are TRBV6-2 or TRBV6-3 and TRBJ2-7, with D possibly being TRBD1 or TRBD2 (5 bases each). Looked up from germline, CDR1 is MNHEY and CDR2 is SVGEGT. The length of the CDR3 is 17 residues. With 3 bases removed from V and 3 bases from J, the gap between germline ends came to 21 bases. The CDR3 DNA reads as TGTGCCAGCAGTTATGACTCCGGGACGGGGAGCTTCTACGAGCAGTACTTC. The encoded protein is CASSYDSGTGSFYEQYF.

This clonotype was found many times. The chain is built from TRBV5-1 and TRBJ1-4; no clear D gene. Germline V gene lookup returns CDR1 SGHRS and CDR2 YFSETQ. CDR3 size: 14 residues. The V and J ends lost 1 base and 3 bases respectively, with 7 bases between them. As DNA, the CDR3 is TGCGCCAGCAGCTTGAGGAGTTCTAATGAAAAACTGTTTTTT. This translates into CASSLRSSNEKLFF.

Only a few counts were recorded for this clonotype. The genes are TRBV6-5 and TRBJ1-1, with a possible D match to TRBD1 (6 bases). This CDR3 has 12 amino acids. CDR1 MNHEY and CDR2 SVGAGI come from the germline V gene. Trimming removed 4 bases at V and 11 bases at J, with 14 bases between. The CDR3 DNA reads TGTGCCAGCAGTTCCACAGGGTCGCGGGCTTTCTTT. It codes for CASSSTGSRAFF.

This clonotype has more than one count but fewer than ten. CDR3 amino acids: CSVEDIAVSSYNEQFF. CDR3 nucleotides: TGCAGCGTTGAAGACATAGCGGTGAGCTCCTACAATGAGCAGTTCTTC. The rearrangement joins TRBV29-1 to TRBJ2-1; weak D call: TRBD2 (6 bases). Trimming took off 0 bases at V and 0 bases at J, with 12 bases between the two ends. This CDR3 is built from 16 residues. Looked up from germline, CDR1 is SQVTM and CDR2 is ANQGSEA.

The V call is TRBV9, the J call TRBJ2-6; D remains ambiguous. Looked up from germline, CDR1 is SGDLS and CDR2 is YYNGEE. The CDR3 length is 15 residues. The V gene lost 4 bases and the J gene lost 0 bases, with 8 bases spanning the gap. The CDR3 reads CASSPSGSGANVLTF. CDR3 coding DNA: TGTGCCAGCAGCCCTTCAGGCTCTGGGGCCAACGTCCTGACTTTC.

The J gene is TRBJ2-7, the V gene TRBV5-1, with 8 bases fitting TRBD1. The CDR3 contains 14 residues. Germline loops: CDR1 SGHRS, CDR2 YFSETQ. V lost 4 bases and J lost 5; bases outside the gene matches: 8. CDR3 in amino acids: CASSRQGTSNEQYF. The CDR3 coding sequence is TGCGCCAGCAGCCGACAGGGGACCTCGAACGAGCAGTACTTC.

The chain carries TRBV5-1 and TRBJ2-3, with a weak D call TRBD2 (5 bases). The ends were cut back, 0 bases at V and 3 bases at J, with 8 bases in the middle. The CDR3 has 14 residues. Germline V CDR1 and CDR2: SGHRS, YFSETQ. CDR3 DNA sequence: TGCGCCAGCAGCTTGGGAAGACTAACAGATACGCAGTATTTT. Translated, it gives CASSLGRLTDTQYF.

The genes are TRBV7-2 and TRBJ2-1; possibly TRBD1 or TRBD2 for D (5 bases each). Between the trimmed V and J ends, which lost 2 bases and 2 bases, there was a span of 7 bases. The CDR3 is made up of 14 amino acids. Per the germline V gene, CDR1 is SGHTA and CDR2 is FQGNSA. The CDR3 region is CASSLMGAYNEQFF. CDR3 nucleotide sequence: TGTGCCAGCAGCTTAATGGGGGCCTACAATGAGCAGTTCTTC.

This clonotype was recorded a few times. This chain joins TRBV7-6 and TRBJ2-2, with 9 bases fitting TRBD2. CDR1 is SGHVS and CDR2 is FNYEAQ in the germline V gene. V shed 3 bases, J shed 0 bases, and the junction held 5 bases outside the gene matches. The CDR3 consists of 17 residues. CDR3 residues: CASSFRLAGANTGELFF. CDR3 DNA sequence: TGTGCCAGCAGCTTCCGGTTAGCGGGAGCGAACACCGGGGAGCTGTTTTTT.

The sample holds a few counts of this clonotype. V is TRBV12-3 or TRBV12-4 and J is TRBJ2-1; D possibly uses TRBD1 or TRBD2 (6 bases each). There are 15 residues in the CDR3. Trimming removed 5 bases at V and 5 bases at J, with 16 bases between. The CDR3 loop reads CASSPMGGDNNEQFF. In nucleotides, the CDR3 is TGTGCCAGCAGTCCCATGGGCGGGGACAACAATGAGCAGTTCTTC.

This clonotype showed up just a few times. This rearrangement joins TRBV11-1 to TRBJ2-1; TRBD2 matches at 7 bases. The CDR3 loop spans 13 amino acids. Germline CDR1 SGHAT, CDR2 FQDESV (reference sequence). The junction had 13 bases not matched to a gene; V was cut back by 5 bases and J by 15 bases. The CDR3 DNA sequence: TGTGCCAGCAGCATGGTCGGGGGGTCGAGTCTGTTCTTC. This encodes CASSMVGGSSLFF.

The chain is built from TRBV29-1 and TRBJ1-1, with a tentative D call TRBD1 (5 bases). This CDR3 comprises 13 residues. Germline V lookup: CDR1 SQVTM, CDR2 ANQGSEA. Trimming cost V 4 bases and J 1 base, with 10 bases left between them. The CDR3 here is CSVGRGPNTEAFF. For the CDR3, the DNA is TGCAGCGTTGGGAGGGGCCCGAACACTGAAGCTTTCTTT.